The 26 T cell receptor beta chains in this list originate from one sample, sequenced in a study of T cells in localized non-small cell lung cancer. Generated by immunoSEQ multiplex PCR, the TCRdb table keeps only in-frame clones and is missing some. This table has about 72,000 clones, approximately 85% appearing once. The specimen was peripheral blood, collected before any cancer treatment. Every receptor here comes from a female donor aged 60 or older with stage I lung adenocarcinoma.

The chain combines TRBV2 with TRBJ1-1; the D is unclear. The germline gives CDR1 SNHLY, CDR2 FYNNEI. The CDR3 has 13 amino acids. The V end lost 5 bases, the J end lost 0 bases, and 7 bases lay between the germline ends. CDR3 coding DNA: TGTGCCAGCAGTTCCAGCATGAACACTGAAGCTTTCTTT. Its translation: CASSSSMNTEAFF.

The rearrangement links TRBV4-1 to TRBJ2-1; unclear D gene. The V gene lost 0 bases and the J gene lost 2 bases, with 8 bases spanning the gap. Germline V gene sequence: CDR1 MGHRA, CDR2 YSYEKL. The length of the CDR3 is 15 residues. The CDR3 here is CASSQDRTTYNEQFF. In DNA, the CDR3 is TGCGCCAGCAGCCAAGACAGGACCACCTACAATGAGCAGTTCTTC.

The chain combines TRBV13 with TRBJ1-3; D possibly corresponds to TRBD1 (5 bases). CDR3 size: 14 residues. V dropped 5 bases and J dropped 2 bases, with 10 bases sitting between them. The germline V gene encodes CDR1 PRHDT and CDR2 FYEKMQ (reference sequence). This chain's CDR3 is CASSPGRTGNTIYF. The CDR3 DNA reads TGTGCCAGCAGCCCGGGACGGACTGGAAACACCATATATTTT.

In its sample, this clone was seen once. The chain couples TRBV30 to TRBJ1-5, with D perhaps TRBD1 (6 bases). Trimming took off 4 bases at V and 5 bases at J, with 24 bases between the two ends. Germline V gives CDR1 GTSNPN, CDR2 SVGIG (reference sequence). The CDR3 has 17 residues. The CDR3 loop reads CAWIPEGVDISYQPQHF. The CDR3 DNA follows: TGTGCCTGGATCCCCGAGGGGGTCGACATATCATATCAGCCCCAGCATTTT.

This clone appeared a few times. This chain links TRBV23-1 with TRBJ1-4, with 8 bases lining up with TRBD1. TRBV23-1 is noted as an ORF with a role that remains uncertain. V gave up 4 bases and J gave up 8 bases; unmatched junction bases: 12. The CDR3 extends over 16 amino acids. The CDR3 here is CASSRPRDRGCEKLFF. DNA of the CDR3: TGCGCCAGCAGTCGGCCCCGTGACAGGGGTTGCGAAAAACTGTTTTTT.

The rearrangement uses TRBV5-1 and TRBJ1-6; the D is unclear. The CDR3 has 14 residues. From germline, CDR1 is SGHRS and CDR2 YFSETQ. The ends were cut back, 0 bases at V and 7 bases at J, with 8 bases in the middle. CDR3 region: CASSLGRENSPLHF. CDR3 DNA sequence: TGCGCCAGCAGCTTGGGTCGGGAGAATTCACCCCTCCACTTT.

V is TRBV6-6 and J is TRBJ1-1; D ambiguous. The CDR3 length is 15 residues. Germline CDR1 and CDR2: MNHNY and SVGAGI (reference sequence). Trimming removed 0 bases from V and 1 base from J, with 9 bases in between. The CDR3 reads CASSYSDTQNTEAFF. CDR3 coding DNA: TGTGCCAGCAGTTACTCGGATACACAGAACACTGAAGCTTTCTTT.

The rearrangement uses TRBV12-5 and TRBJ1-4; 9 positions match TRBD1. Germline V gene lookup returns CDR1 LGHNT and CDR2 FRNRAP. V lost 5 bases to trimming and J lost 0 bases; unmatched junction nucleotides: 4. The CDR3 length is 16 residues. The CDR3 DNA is TGTGCTAGTGGTACAGGGGGCTTTGCAACTAATGAAAAACTGTTTTTT. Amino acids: CASGTGGFATNEKLFF.

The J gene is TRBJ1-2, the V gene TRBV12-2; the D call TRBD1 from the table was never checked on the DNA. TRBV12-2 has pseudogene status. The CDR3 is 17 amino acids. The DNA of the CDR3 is TGTGCAAGTCGCTTAGGCCGCAGGGGGCGAGTGGACTATGGCTACACCTTC. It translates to CASRLGRRGRVDYGYTF.

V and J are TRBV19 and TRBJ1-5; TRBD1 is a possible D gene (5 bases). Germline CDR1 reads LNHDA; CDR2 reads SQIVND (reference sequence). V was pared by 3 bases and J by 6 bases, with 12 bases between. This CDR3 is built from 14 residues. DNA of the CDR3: TGTGCCAGTAGTATCGCAAGGGACTCTCAGCCCCAGCATTTT. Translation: CASSIARDSQPQHF.

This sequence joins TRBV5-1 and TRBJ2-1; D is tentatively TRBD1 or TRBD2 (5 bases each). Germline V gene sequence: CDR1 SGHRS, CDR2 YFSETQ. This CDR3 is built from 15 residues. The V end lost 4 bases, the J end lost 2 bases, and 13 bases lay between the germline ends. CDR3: CASSPSQGPYNEQFF. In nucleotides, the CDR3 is TGCGCCAGCAGCCCTAGCCAGGGCCCCTACAATGAGCAGTTCTTC.

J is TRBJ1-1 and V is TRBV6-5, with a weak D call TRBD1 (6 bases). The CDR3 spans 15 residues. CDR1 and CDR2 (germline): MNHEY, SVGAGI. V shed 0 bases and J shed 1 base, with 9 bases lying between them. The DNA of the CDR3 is TGTGCCAGCAGTTACTCGGGCAGGGGGAACACTGAAGCTTTCTTT. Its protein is CASSYSGRGNTEAFF.

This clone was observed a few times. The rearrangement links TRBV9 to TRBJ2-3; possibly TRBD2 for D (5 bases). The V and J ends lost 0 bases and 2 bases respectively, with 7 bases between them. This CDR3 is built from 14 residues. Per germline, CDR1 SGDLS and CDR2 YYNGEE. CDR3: CASSVVGDTDTQYF. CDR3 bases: TGTGCCAGCAGCGTAGTGGGAGACACAGATACGCAGTATTTT.

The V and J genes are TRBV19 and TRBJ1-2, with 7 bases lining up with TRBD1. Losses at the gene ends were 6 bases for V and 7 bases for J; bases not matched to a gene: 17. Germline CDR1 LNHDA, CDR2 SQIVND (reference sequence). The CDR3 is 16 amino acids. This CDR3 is CASRNLDRRLGGGYTF. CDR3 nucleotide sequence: TGTGCCAGTAGAAACCTGGACAGGAGGCTAGGCGGTGGCTACACCTTC.

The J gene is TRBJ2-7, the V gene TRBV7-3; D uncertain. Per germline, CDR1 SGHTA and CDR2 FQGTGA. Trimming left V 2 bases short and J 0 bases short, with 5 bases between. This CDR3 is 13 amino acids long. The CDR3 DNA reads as TGTGCCAGCAGCTTAGGGCCCTCCTACGAGCAGTACTTC. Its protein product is CASSLGPSYEQYF.

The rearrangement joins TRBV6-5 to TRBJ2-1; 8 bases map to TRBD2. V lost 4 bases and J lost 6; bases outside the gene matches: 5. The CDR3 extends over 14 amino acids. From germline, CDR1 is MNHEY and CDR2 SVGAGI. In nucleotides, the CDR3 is TGTGCCAGCAGTTCGGGACTAGGAATCAATGAGCAGTTCTTC. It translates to CASSSGLGINEQFF.

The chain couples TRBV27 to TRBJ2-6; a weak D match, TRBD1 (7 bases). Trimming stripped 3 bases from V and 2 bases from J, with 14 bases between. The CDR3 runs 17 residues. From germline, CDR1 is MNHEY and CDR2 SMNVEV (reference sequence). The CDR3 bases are TGTGCCAGCAGTTTTGCTGGAGGGGGCGCTGGGGCCAACGTCCTGACTTTC. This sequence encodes CASSFAGGGAGANVLTF. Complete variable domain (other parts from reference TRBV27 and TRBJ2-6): EAQVTQNPRYLITVTGKKLTVTCSQNMNHEYMSWYRQDPGLGLRQIYYSMNVEVTDKGDVPEGYKVSRKEKRNFPLILESPSPNQTSLYFCASSFAGGGAGANVLTFGAGSRLTVL.

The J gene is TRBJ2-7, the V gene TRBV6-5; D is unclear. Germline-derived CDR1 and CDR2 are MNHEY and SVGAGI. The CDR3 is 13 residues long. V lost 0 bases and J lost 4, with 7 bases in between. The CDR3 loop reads CASSYSSAYEQYF. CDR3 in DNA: TGTGCCAGCAGTTACTCGTCCGCTTACGAGCAGTACTTC.

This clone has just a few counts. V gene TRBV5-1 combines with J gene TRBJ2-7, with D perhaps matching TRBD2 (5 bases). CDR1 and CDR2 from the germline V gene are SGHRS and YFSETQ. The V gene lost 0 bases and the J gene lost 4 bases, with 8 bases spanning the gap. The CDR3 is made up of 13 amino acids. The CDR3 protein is CASSLDTRYEQYF. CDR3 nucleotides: TGCGCCAGCAGCTTGGATACTAGGTACGAGCAGTACTTC.

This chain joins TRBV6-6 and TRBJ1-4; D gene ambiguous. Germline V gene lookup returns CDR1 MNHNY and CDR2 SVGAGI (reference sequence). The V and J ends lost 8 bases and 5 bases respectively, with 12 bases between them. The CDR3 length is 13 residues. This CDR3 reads CASRGWENEKLFF. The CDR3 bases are TGTGCCAGCCGAGGTTGGGAGAATGAAAAACTGTTTTTT.

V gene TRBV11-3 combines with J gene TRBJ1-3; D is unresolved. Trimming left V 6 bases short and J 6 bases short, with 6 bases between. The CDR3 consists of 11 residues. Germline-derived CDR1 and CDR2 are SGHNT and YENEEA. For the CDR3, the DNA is TGTGCCAGCAGTTCTACAAACACCATATATTTT. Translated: CASSSTNTIYF.

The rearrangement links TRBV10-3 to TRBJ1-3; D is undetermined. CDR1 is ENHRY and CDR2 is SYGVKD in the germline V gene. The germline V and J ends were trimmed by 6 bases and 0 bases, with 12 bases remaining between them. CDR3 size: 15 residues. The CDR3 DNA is TGTGCCATCAGCCCGGGGTTCCCCTCTGGAAACACCATATATTTT. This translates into CAISPGFPSGNTIYF.

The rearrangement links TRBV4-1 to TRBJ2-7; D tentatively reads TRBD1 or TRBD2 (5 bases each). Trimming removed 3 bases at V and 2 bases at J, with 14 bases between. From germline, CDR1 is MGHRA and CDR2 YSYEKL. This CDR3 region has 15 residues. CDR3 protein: CASSQRRDGTYEQYF. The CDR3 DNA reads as TGCGCCAGCAGCCAGCGCCGGGACGGAACCTACGAGCAGTACTTC.

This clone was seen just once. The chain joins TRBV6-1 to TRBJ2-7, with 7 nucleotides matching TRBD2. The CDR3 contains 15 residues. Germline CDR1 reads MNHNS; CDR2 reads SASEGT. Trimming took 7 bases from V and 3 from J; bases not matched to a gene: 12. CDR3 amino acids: CASNDPSGKGYEQYF. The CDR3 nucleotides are TGTGCCAGCAACGACCCCAGCGGGAAGGGCTACGAGCAGTACTTC.

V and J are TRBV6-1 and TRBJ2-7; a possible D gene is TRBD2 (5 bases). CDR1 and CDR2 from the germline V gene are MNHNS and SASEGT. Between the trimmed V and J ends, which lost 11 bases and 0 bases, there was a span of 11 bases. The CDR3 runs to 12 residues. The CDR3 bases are TGTGCCGCTTCCGGGAACTCCTACGAGCAGTACTTC. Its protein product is CAASGNSYEQYF.

The CDR3 sequence: CASSASAYGYTF. The CDR3 DNA is TGTGCCAGCTCAGCGAGCGCATATGGCTACACCTTC. V usage is TRBV18 and J usage is TRBJ1-2; no clear D. V was cut by 5 bases and J by 5 bases, with 9 bases left in between. This CDR3 is built from 12 residues. Germline CDR1 is KGHSH and CDR2 is LQKENI.